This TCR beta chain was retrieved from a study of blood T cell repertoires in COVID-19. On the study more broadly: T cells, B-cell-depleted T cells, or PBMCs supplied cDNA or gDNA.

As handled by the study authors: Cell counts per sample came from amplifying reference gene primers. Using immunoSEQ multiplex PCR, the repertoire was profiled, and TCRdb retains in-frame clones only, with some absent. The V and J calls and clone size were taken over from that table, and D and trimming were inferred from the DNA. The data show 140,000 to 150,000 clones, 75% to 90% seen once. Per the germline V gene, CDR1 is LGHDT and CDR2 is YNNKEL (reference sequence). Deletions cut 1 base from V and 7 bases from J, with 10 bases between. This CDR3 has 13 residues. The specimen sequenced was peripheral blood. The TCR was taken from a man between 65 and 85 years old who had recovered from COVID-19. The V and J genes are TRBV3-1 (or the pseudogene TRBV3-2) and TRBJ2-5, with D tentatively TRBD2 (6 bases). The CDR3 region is CASSQAAGGTQYF. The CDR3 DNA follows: TGTGCCAGCAGCCAAGCAGCGGGTGGGACCCAGTACTTC.